Only a few counts were recorded for the clone carrying this T cell receptor (beta chain). Its matching antigen is unknown. The data stem from a study of T cells in Graves' hyperthyroidism and ophthalmopathy. Study-wide results and limits: By a 13 V-J model, ophthalmopathy was set apart from stable hyperthyroidism.

V was cut by 4 bases and J by 6 bases, with 11 bases left in between. CDR3 size: 13 residues. Germline V gene lookup returns CDR1 SGHDN and CDR2 FVKESK. Amplification yielded TCR beta CDR3 regions, with RNA transcripts as the source. During a first-round RT-PCR of the TCR CDR3, the HTBI primer set was used. One entry per CDR3 protein, called by TCRdb with MiXCR from the multiplex PCR reads. The sample holds 450,000 to 650,000 distinct CDR3 sequences, 12% to 15% seen once. The clonotype comes from a woman between 18 and 30 years old with Graves' ophthalmopathy. The gene calls are TRBV14 and TRBJ2-3, with D hard to call. The material sequenced was blood. This CDR3 is CASSLQALDTQYF. The CDR3 DNA follows: TGTGCCAGCAGCCTTCAAGCCCTGGATACGCAGTATTTT.